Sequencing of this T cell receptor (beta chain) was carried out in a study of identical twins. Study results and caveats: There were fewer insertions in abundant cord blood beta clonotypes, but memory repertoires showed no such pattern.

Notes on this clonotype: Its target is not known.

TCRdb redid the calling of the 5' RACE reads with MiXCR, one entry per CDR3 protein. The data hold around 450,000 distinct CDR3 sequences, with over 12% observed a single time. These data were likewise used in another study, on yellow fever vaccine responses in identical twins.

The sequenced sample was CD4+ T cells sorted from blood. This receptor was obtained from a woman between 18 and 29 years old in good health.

CDR3 loop: CASSLEAIHNEKLFF. For the CDR3, the DNA is TGTGCCAGCAGCTTAGAAGCGATCCATAATGAAAAACTGTTTTTT. The chain uses TRBV7-2 and TRBJ1-4; no reliable D call. Trimming cost V 1 base and J 4 bases, with 10 bases left between them. Germline assignment: CDR1 SGHTA and CDR2 FQGNSA. CDR3 size: 15 residues.